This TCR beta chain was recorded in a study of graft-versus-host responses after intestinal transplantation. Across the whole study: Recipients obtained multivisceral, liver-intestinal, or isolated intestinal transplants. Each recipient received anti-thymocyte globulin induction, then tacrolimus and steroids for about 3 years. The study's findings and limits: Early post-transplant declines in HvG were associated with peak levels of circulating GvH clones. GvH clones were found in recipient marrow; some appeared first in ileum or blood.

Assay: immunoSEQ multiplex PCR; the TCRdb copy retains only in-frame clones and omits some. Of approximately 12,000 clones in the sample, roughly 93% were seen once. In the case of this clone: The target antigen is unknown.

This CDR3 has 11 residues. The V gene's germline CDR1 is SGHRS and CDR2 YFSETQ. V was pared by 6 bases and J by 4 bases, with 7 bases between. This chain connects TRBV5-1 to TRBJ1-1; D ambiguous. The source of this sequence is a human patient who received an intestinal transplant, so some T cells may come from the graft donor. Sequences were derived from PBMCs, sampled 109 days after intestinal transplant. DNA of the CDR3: TGCGCCAGCACGGAGGGCACTGAAGCTTTCTTT. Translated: CASTEGTEAFF.